A selection of T cell receptor beta chains follows, all from one sample in a study of T cells in Graves' hyperthyroidism and ophthalmopathy. MiXCR, run by TCRdb on the multiplex PCR reads, gives a single entry per CDR3 protein. The sample records a few hundred thousand distinct CDR3 sequences, around 45% being singletons. Sequencing was carried out using peripheral blood or thyroid tissue (not recorded which). The origin of the receptors is a young woman with Graves' hyperthyroidism. The CDR3 runs from the conserved cysteine through the conserved F or W. Some rows have no size entry. The others give once, few or many, or a class for an expanded clone.

abundance	v_gene	j_gene	CDR3aa
-	TRBV10-3	TRBJ1-2	CAISESGRGSYTF
-	TRBV25-1	TRBJ1-5	CASSEPGGSGNQPQHF
-	TRBV29-1	TRBJ1-2	CSQGGVYGYTF
-	TRBV6-2/TRBV6-3	TRBJ2-7	CASSRLAGNEQYF
-	TRBV11-2	TRBJ2-5	CASSVGGEGTQYF
once	TRBV10-2	TRBJ1-2	CASSGVEVLHYGYAF
few	TRBV12-5	TRBJ2-7	CASGLGYEQYF
-	TRBV7-9	TRBJ1-1	CASSLEGGAFSTEAFF
few	TRBV19	TRBJ1-5	CASSIRTGTGNQPQHF
-	TRBV20-1	TRBJ1-3	CSARGMRAGNTIYF
few	TRBV10-2	TRBJ2-7	CASGRGGDYEQYF
few	TRBV20-1	TRBJ1-1	CSARDWDLNTEAFF
-	TRBV25-1	TRBJ2-7	CASSEPPGLAHYNEQYF
-	TRBV25-1	TRBJ1-5	CASSEGDREGQPQHF
-	TRBV7-6	TRBJ2-7	CASRVGRYEQYF
-	TRBV7-7	TRBJ2-2	CASRSGATGELFF
-	TRBV29-1	TRBJ1-1	CSVEDLVQGKETEAFF
many	TRBV29-1	TRBJ2-2	CSVSSLGGGTGELFF
-	TRBV29-1	TRBJ1-2	CSVEAPSDRVRYGYTF
-	TRBV7-9	TRBJ2-5	CASSLESASDVQETQYF
-	TRBV12-5	TRBJ2-7	CASGLAGWQYF
many	TRBV19	TRBJ1-5	CASRDSILNQPQHF
few	TRBV6-1	TRBJ2-7	CASSGQGVGEQYF
-	TRBV25-1	TRBJ1-2	CASSATNYGYTF
few	TRBV7-8	TRBJ2-2	CASSFREGELFF
-	TRBV7-2	TRBJ1-4	CASSQGGLGEKLFF
many	TRBV7-9	TRBJ1-1	CASNRDTEAFF
-	TRBV20-1	TRBJ1-1	CSASKGINTEAFF
-	TRBV29-1	TRBJ1-3	CSVGDTIYF
many	TRBV25-1	TRBJ1-6	CASSEHRSGYNSPLHF
-	TRBV7-8	TRBJ2-5	CAISPREGETQYF
-	TRBV29-1	TRBJ1-4	CSVSGQSLGEELFF
-	TRBV20-1	TRBJ2-5	CSALPGGGGQPQCF
-	TRBV20-1	TRBJ2-7	CSPTEGQAYEQYF
-	TRBV10-3	TRBJ1-5	CATSDPGRPFGPQHF
few	TRBV20-1	TRBJ2-7	CSARHYRASLYEQYF
few	TRBV2	TRBJ1-2	CASSLTQNYGYTF
many	TRBV10-3	TRBJ1-2	CAISVDYGYTF
few	TRBV7-2	TRBJ2-7	CASSWGQAYEQYF
-	TRBV10-1	TRBJ2-3	CASSEASGRASTDTQYF
many	TRBV19	TRBJ1-5	CASSRLGGSQPQHF
few	TRBV4-1	TRBJ1-5	CASSPSRLRGLQHF
few	TRBV29-1	TRBJ2-7	CSGQFGTHTPYEQYF
many	TRBV2	TRBJ1-1	CASSEDRVAEAFF
-	TRBV7-3	TRBJ2-7	CASSPTLREREQYF
once	TRBV6-5	TRBJ1-6	CAISSSGINSPLHF
-	TRBV12-5	TRBJ1-1	CASGLGTVEAFF
many	TRBV2	TRBJ1-2	CASTKTVSYTF